This TCR beta chain was sequenced in a study of neurological immune-mediated disorders. TCRdb itself ran the 5' RACE reads through MiXCR, one entry per CDR3 protein. The sample includes 15,000 or so distinct CDR3 sequences, approximately 14% of them seen just once. The CDR3 loop spans 20 amino acids. Germline V gives CDR1 SGHRS, CDR2 YFSETQ. A remark on this clonotype: A junction end diverges from the germline sequence, so it may reflect a read error.

This chain joins TRBV5-1 and TRBJ1-4; perhaps TRBD1 as D (6 bases). The clonotype comes from a man aged 55 to 69 with HTLV-1-associated myelopathy (HAM/TSP). What was sequenced was PBMCs. CDR3 in amino acids: CSSSPVGLRGGTRANEKLFF. CDR3 coding DNA: TGCTCCAGCAGCCCCGTCGGCCTCCGAGGGGGGACGCGGGCTAATGAAAAACTGTTTTTT.